These T cell receptor beta chains were read from a single sample in a study of beta chain features in type 1 diabetes. TCRdb keeps only in-frame clones here, not all; method: immunoSEQ multiplex PCR. The data show some 350,000 clones, with roughly a tenth seen just once and 0.45% to 0.65% held by the top ten. The source material was central memory CD4+ T cells from blood. The origin of the receptors is a man aged 30-40 years with type 1 diabetes. CDR3s include the opening cysteine and the closing phenylalanine or tryptophan. The D gene is left open where the match is weak. The size entry is marked missing in some rows and otherwise reads once, few, many or a size class.

clone size | D gene | J gene | V gene | CDR3 DNA | CDR3 protein
. | . | TRBJ1-3 | TRBV7-6 | TGTGCCAGCAGCTTGGGGAGGGGCGGAAACACCATATATTTT | CASSLGRGGNTIYF
. | TRBD1 | TRBJ1-1 | TRBV18 | TGTGCCAGCTCGCCTAAACAGGGGGCGGGCACTGAAGCTTTCTTT | CASSPKQGAGTEAFF
. | . | TRBJ1-4 | TRBV4-1 | TGCGCCAGCAGCCAAGACGATAGGGGTACTAATGAAAAACTGTTTTTT | CASSQDDRGTNEKLFF
. | . | TRBJ2-3 | TRBV14 | TGTGCCAGCAGCCCATCCGGGGTATACACAGATACGCAGTATTTT | CASSPSGVYTDTQYF
. | . | TRBJ1-2 | TRBV5-4 | TGCGCCAGCAGCATTCGCTCGAATATTGAGGATGGCTACACCTTC | CASSIRSNIEDGYTF
few | . | TRBJ2-7 | TRBV28 | TGTGCCAGCAGCCTTGGGACGTCCCAACTCTACGAGCAGTACTTC | CASSLGTSQLYEQYF
. | TRBD1 | TRBJ1-2 | TRBV4-1 | TGCGCCAGCAGCCAAGGACAGGGGGCGCGATATGGCTACACCTTC | CASSQGQGARYGYTF
few | TRBD2 | TRBJ2-1 | TRBV19 | TGTGCCAGTAATTTTTTCGGCGGGAGTGGGAATGAGCAGTTCTTC | CASNFFGGSGNEQFF
few | . | TRBJ2-1 | TRBV27 | TGTGCCAGCAGTACAACATTCAACTCGACTCGAAGATCGTACAATGAGCAGTTCTTC | CASSTTFNSTRRSYNEQFF
. | . | TRBJ1-5 | TRBV7-2 | TGTGCCAGCAGCTTGTACACTGACGATCAGCCCCAGCATTTT | CASSLYTDDQPQHF
few | TRBD1 | TRBJ1-1 | TRBV18 | TGTGCCAGCTCAACCCGGACAGGGGGAATGAACACTGAAGCTTTCTTT | CASSTRTGGMNTEAFF
. | . | TRBJ2-2 | TRBV7-3 | TGTGCCAGCAGCTTATTGCGGATCACCGGGGAGCTGTTTTTT | CASSLLRITGELFF
few | TRBD1 | TRBJ1-2 | TRBV9 | TGTGCCAGCAGCAAAGACCGGGACAGGGCCGGCTACACCTTC | CASSKDRDRAGYTF
few | TRBD1 | TRBJ1-4 | TRBV28 | TGTGCCAGCCAGACAGGGAATGAAAAACTGTTTTTT | CASQTGNEKLFF
. | . | TRBJ2-7 | TRBV7-6 | TGTGCCAGCAGCCCATACACGGAGCTTTACGAGCAGTACTTC | CASSPYTELYEQYF
few | TRBD1 | TRBJ2-1 | TRBV11-2 | TGTGCCAGCAGCCCTGTGGGACAGAGTATAGATGAGCAGTTCTTC | CASSPVGQSIDEQFF
. | TRBD2 | TRBJ2-3 | TRBV7-9 | TGTGCCAGCAGCTCCCAGCGGGAGAATCAGTATTTT | CASSSQRENQYF
few | . | TRBJ1-1 | TRBV2 | TGTGCCAGCAGTGTACAGGGTTCCACTGAAGCTTTCTTT | CASSVQGSTEAFF
few | . | TRBJ2-6 | TRBV2 | TGTGCCAGCAGTGACAAAACGGGACATTCCTCTGGGGCCAACGTCCTGACTTTC | CASSDKTGHSSGANVLTF
few | TRBD2 | TRBJ2-5 | TRBV11-2 | TGTGCCAGCAGCCTAGCGGGAGGGCCTTTGGAGACCCAGTACTTC | CASSLAGGPLETQYF
few | . | TRBJ1-4 | TRBV5-1 | TGCGCCAGCAGCGGAACGGACAGTACGCTAGCGGAAAAACTGTTTTTT | CASSGTDSTLAEKLFF
many | . | TRBJ1-4 | TRBV7-6 | TGTGCCAGCAGCTTAGCTAATCCATTCGGAAAACTGTTTTTT | CASSLANPFGKLFF
few | TRBD1 | TRBJ2-7 | TRBV28 | TGTGCCAGCAGTTTTACGGGGACAGGGGGCTACGAGCAGTACTTC | CASSFTGTGGYEQYF
few | . | TRBJ2-1 | TRBV7-2 | TGTGCCAGCAGCTTAGACGGGAACAATGAGCAGTTCTTC | CASSLDGNNEQFF
. | TRBD2 | TRBJ2-3 | TRBV28 | TGTGCCAGCAGGGGACTAGCGGGAGGGCCAAGCACAGATACGCAGTATTTT | CASRGLAGGPSTDTQYF
. | TRBD2 | TRBJ2-1 | TRBV4-3 | TGCGCCAGCAGCCAAGGGTATGGTAGCGGGAGTGAGCAGTTCTTC | CASSQGYGSGSEQFF
. | . | TRBJ2-7 | TRBV5-1 | TGCGCCAGCTACCTACGGGGCTCCTACGAGCAGTACTTC | CASYLRGSYEQYF
. | . | TRBJ2-4 | TRBV4-2 | TGTGCCAGCAGCTTGTTCGGGATAAACATTCAGTACTTC | CASSLFGINIQYF
few | TRBD1 | TRBJ1-1 | TRBV4-1 | TGCGCCAGCAGCCGCCAGGGGGGAGGAGGCACTGAAGCTTTCTTT | CASSRQGGGGTEAFF
many | . | TRBJ2-1 | TRBV14 | TGTGCCAGCAGCCAAGGGAGGCACAATGAGCAGTTCTTC | CASSQGRHNEQFF
few | . | TRBJ2-1 | TRBV6-5 | TGTGCCAGCAGCCCGTGGGGAAGCTCCTACAATGAGCAGTTCTTC | CASSPWGSSYNEQFF
few | . | TRBJ2-5 | TRBV15 | TGTGCCACCAGCAGAGCCATGGGGTGGGGAGAGACCCAGTACTTC | CATSRAMGWGETQYF
. | . | TRBJ1-1 | TRBV19 | TGTGCCACTAGATTAAAACATAACACTGAAGCTTTCTTT | CATRLKHNTEAFF
few | . | TRBJ1-6 | TRBV9 | TGTGCCAGCAGCGTCGTGGCAGGGGCCGGTTCACCCCTCCACTTT | CASSVVAGAGSPLHF
. | . | TRBJ1-4 | TRBV27 | TGTGCCAGTAGAACAGGGTCTGGGAATGAAAAACTGTTTTTT | CASRTGSGNEKLFF
. | . | TRBJ1-1 | TRBV6-1 | TGTGCCAGCAGTGAATTGCGGGGCCGGAACACTGAAGCTTTCTTT | CASSELRGRNTEAFF
few | . | TRBJ2-7 | TRBV6-6 | TGTGCCAGCAGTTTGGAGAGTACCTACGAGCAGTACTTC | CASSLESTYEQYF
few | . | TRBJ2-1 | TRBV7-2 | TGTGCCAGCAGCTTAGCGAGTCTGGGGCGGGATGAGCAGTTCTTC | CASSLASLGRDEQFF
. | TRBD2 | TRBJ2-1 | TRBV5-1 | TGCGCCAGCAGCTTGGGCGGGAGTACAGATGAGCAGTTCTTC | CASSLGGSTDEQFF
many | . | TRBJ1-2 | TRBV14 | TGTGCCAGCAGCCCTTCAAAACGCGGCTACACCTTC | CASSPSKRGYTF
. | . | TRBJ1-4 | TRBV6-5 | TGTGCCAGCAGTTACGTGACAAAACCTGAAAAACTGTTTTTT | CASSYVTKPEKLFF
. | . | TRBJ2-5 | TRBV7-2 | TGTGCCAGCAGCTTATTGGGCAGGGCCGAAGAGACCCAGTACTTC | CASSLLGRAEETQYF
few | . | TRBJ1-2 | TRBV9 | TGTGCCAGCAGCCGTCAGGGGAACTATGGCTACACCTTC | CASSRQGNYGYTF
few | . | TRBJ1-6 | TRBV2 | TGTGCCAGCAGGGATAATTCACCCCTCCACTTT | CASRDNSPLHF
few | . | TRBJ1-1 | TRBV7-2 | TGTGCCAGCAGCCGAGGGGGGACTGGGACTGAAGCTTTCTTT | CASSRGGTGTEAFF
few | . | TRBJ1-1 | TRBV11-2 | TGTGCCAGCAGCTTTAGCGGGGAGGACACTGAAGCTTTCTTT | CASSFSGEDTEAFF